This T cell receptor (beta chain) was retrieved from a study of neoadjuvant anti-PD-1 for oral cavity cancer. Analysis of PBMCs was direct, with no culture step. Most PBMC samples had 480 ng input DNA in six replicates. Clones were sequenced by immunoSEQ multiplex PCR, and TCRdb holds only the in-frame ones, with some missing. The sample carries about 72,000 clones, 83% recorded once. This clone is a singleton in its sample. Specimen: PBMCs, collected before nivolumab (anti-PD-1) treatment. This receptor was obtained from a person aged 35-79 years with oral cavity squamous cell carcinoma.

CDR3 in DNA: TGCGCCAGCAGCGGGACCTCTAGCGCCGTCGGGAATGAGCAGTTCTTC. This translates into CASSGTSSAVGNEQFF. The chain combines TRBV10-2 with TRBJ2-1; D is perhaps TRBD2 (6 bases). Germline V CDR1 and CDR2: WSHSY, SAAADI. Deletions cut 6 bases from V and 7 bases from J, with 22 bases between. This CDR3 spans 16 amino acids.